A selection of T cell receptor beta chains follows, all from one sample in a study of blood T cell repertoires in COVID-19. TCRdb's copy holds only in-frame clones and misses some; the assay was immunoSEQ multiplex PCR. This table holds 100,000 to 150,000 clones, roughly nine tenths found once. The sample was peripheral blood. These receptor sequences come from a man in his sixties with COVID-19, enrolled during active disease. Both conserved end residues are part of each CDR3. Each record gives: J gene, V gene, CDR3 protein.

TRBJ2-5 TRBV6-2/TRBV6-3 CASSLGGGQGTSETQYF
TRBJ1-2 TRBV11-3 CASSPGDVDGYTF
TRBJ2-1 TRBV5-1 CASSSTSGQGEQFF
TRBJ2-7 TRBV5-8 CASRDRGYEQYF
TRBJ2-2 TRBV30 CAWRRTATGELFF
TRBJ1-5 TRBV10-2 CASSEGGDSNQPQHF
TRBJ1-4 TRBV13 CASSPGGFNEKLFF
TRBJ1-2 TRBV5-4 CASSPGGTYTF
TRBJ2-5 TRBV19 CASSTRQGVRETQYF
TRBJ1-6 TRBV19 CATATMEESPLHF
TRBJ2-7 TRBV7-2 CASSLPLAVSYEQYF
TRBJ2-7 TRBV19 CASRETSGRAYEQYF
TRBJ2-7 TRBV18 CASSRGQDAYEQYF
TRBJ2-5 TRBV12-3/TRBV12-4 CASSLVRVETQYF
TRBJ1-2 TRBV30 CAWSVYPRANYGYTF
TRBJ2-3 TRBV25-1 CASRLQGADTQYF
TRBJ1-2 TRBV5-5 CASSYGQGNYGYTF